The 25 T cell receptor beta chains presented below share a single source sample, sequenced in a study of cytomegalovirus exposure and HLA in healthy donors. Both 60 Vbeta primers and 13 Jbeta primers went into the PCR. Measured with immunoSEQ multiplex PCR; TCRdb has only the in-frame clones, and not every one. The sample carries 150,000 to 180,000 clones, nearly 80% recorded once. Sequencing was done on a sample of PBMCs. These receptors all come from a man younger than 45 in good health and CMV-seropositive.

The chain links TRBV9 to TRBJ2-2; D is uncertain. Trimming removed 1 base from V and 2 bases from J, with 15 bases in between. This CDR3 comprises 17 residues. CDR1 SGDLS and CDR2 YYNGEE come from the germline V gene. CDR3: CASSVQYHSSNTGELFF. CDR3 DNA sequence: TGTGCCAGCAGCGTACAGTATCACAGCTCAAACACCGGGGAGCTGTTTTTT. The full variable domain, rest sourced from reference TRBV9 and TRBJ2-2, is DSGVTQTPKHLITATGQRVTLRCSPRSGDLSVYWYQQSLDQGLQFLIQYYNGEERAKGNILERFSAQQFPDLHSELNLSSLELGDSALYFCASSVQYHSSNTGELFFGEGSRLTVL.

This sequence joins TRBV7-8 and TRBJ2-7, with a possible D match to TRBD1 (6 bases). V was clipped by 5 bases and J by 2 bases, with 10 bases between them. The CDR3 runs 13 residues. Germline V CDR1 and CDR2: SGHVS, FQNEAQ. Here the CDR3 reads CASSRDTTYEQYF. CDR3 nucleotide sequence: TGTGCCAGCAGCCGGGACACCACCTACGAGCAGTACTTC.

The V gene is TRBV6-6, the J gene TRBJ2-7, with TRBD1 identical over 9 bases. CDR3 length equals 14 residues. V lost 6 bases, J lost 6 bases, and 9 bases stayed unmatched. Germline CDR1 MNHNY, CDR2 SVGAGI (reference sequence). The CDR3 is CASSQGQGPSEQYF. Written as DNA, the CDR3 is TGTGCCAGCAGCCAGGGACAGGGACCCTCCGAGCAGTACTTC.

The chain has TRBV19 and TRBJ2-6, with D unresolved. Looked up from germline, CDR1 is LNHDA and CDR2 is SQIVND (reference sequence). Trimming pared 7 bases from V and 2 bases from J, leaving 15 bases between. The CDR3 is made up of 16 amino acids. The CDR3 sequence is CASKAGRVTGANVLTF. The CDR3 nucleotides read TGTGCCAGTAAAGCAGGCCGAGTAACTGGGGCCAACGTCCTGACTTTC.

CDR3: CASSQDRESYEQYF. The CDR3 DNA reads TGTGCCAGCAGCCAAGACAGGGAGTCCTACGAGCAGTACTTC. The rearrangement joins TRBV28 to TRBJ2-7, with 7 bases fitting TRBD1. Germline loops: CDR1 MDHEN, CDR2 SYDVKM. Trimming at V came to 6 bases and at J to 1 base, leaving 6 bases not matched to a gene. This CDR3 is 14 amino acids long.

This chain uses TRBV14 with TRBJ1-1; D unresolved. CDR1 is SGHDN and CDR2 is FVKESK in the germline V gene. Trimming took 0 bases from V and 4 from J, leaving 6 bases between them. The CDR3 has 13 residues. The CDR3 DNA sequence: TGTGCCAGCAGCCAAGAGTTGGCCACTGAAGCTTTCTTT. This encodes CASSQELATEAFF.

A single count supports this clone. The chain couples TRBV5-4 to TRBJ2-3, with 8 bases that match TRBD1. Germline CDR1 is SGHNT and CDR2 is YYREEE (reference sequence). Trimming cost V 2 bases and J 4 bases; bases outside gene matches: 9. This CDR3 region has 16 residues. CDR3 nucleotide sequence: TGTGCCAGCAGCTTAGGCGACAGGGGACTTCCAGATACGCAGTATTTT. Its translation: CASSLGDRGLPDTQYF.

The chain links TRBV25-1 to TRBJ2-7; D gene ambiguous. CDR3 size: 13 residues. V lost 2 bases, J lost 1 base, and 6 bases lay in between. Germline CDR1 and CDR2: MGHDK and SYGVNS. CDR3 nucleotides: TGTGCCAGCAGTGAAACTACTTCCTACGAGCAGTACTTC. It encodes CASSETTSYEQYF.

This clone is labeled large. The rearrangement links TRBV5-5 to TRBJ2-7; possibly TRBD1 for D (6 bases). The CDR3 contains 15 residues. The ends were cut back, 2 bases at V and 0 bases at J, with 12 bases in the middle. CDR1 SGHKS and CDR2 YYEKEE come from the germline V gene (reference sequence). CDR3 coding DNA: TGTGCCAGCAGCTTCGTACAGGGAAGCTCCTACGAGCAGTACTTC. Its protein is CASSFVQGSSYEQYF.

The gene calls are TRBV9 and TRBJ2-3; no definite D call. The CDR3 runs to 14 residues. Trimming took off 0 bases at V and 3 bases at J, with 8 bases between the two ends. Germline CDR1 reads SGDLS; CDR2 reads YYNGEE. In DNA form, the CDR3 reads TGTGCCAGCAGCGTAGGGCCCGCTACAGATACGCAGTATTTT. Translated: CASSVGPATDTQYF.

V gene TRBV29-1 combines with J gene TRBJ1-2, with D perhaps TRBD1 (5 bases). V was clipped by 1 base and J by 1 base, with 16 bases between them. Germline V gives CDR1 SQVTM, CDR2 ANQGSEA. The CDR3 is made up of 16 amino acids. CDR3 residues: CSVEGWRGRNNYGYTF. The CDR3 region has the DNA TGCAGCGTTGAAGGGTGGCGGGGCCGCAATAACTATGGCTACACCTTC.

With respect to this clone: One junction end does not reproduce the germline sequence, and a read error may be involved. The gene calls are TRBV7-7 and TRBJ2-1; D not resolved. The CDR3 runs 13 residues. The germline gives CDR1 SSHAT, CDR2 FNYEAQ (reference sequence). The CDR3 here is CASSLTLYNEQFF. CDR3 nucleotide sequence: TGTGCTAGCAGCTTAACCCTATACAATGAGCAGTTCTTC.

The gene calls are TRBV4-1 and TRBJ1-4; D is possibly TRBD1 (6 bases). Trimming removed 4 bases from V and 8 bases from J, with 17 bases in between. There are 15 residues in the CDR3. Germline CDR1 MGHRA, CDR2 YSYEKL. In nucleotides, the CDR3 is TGCGCCAGCAGCCCTGCGGGGGGGGCAAGGGAAAAACTGTTTTTT. Translating gives CASSPAGGAREKLFF.

In the case of this clone: Other DNA sequences within the sample encode an identical CDR3. The chain joins TRBV19 to TRBJ2-7; 7 bases fit TRBD2. Looked up from germline, CDR1 is LNHDA and CDR2 is SQIVND (reference sequence). There are 13 residues in the CDR3. With 4 bases clipped from V and 2 bases from J, the junction kept 2 bases outside the gene matches. CDR3 nucleotides: TGTGCCAGTAGTAGCGGGGGAGCCTACGAGCAGTACTTC. Translation gives CASSSGGAYEQYF.

This clone was detected once. The chain has TRBV5-5 and TRBJ2-1, with TRBD2 matching over 11 bases. The CDR3 sequence is 16 residues long. V lost 6 bases, J lost 4 bases, and 9 bases stayed unmatched. CDR1 and CDR2 from the germline V gene are SGHKS and YYEKEE (reference sequence). The CDR3: CASTLSLAGEYNEQFF. For the CDR3, the DNA is TGTGCCAGCACCCTGTCACTAGCGGGAGAGTACAATGAGCAGTTCTTC. The variable domain in full, completed from reference TRBV5-5 and TRBJ2-1, reads DAGVTQSPTHLIKTRGQQVTLRCSPISGHKSVSWYQQVLGQGPQFIFQYYEKEERGRGNFPDRFSARQFPNYSSELNVNALLLGDSALYLCASTLSLAGEYNEQFFGPGTRLTVL.

In its sample, this clone was seen a few times. The chain combines TRBV9 with TRBJ2-6; D is ambiguous. Germline-derived CDR1 and CDR2 are SGDLS and YYNGEE. Trimming pared 4 bases from V and 0 bases from J, leaving 11 bases between. The CDR3 runs to 16 residues. The CDR3: CASSPSPSSGANVLTF. CDR3 bases: TGTGCCAGCAGCCCTAGTCCCTCCTCTGGGGCCAACGTCCTGACTTTC.

This clone was observed once. The chain joins TRBV7-2 to TRBJ1-5, with TRBD1 as a possible D gene (5 bases). Germline V gene sequence: CDR1 SGHTA, CDR2 FQGNSA. The CDR3 is 14 residues long. V lost 1 base and J lost 9, with 13 bases in between. CDR3 loop: CASSLGLTARPQHF. The CDR3 DNA sequence: TGTGCCAGCAGCTTAGGGCTGACAGCGCGGCCCCAGCATTTT.

The V call is TRBV19, the J call TRBJ2-5; TRBD1 matches at 10 bases. The CDR3 loop spans 16 amino acids. From germline, CDR1 is LNHDA and CDR2 SQIVND (reference sequence). Losses at the gene ends were 4 bases for V and 6 bases for J; bases not matched to a gene: 11. This chain's CDR3 is CASSTPGQGLGKTQYF. The CDR3 bases are TGTGCCAGTAGTACCCCGGGACAGGGGCTCGGGAAGACCCAGTACTTC.

V is TRBV25-1 and J is TRBJ2-7; 11 bases are a match to TRBD2. CDR1 is MGHDK and CDR2 is SYGVNS in the germline V gene. Losses at the gene ends were 10 bases for V and 0 bases for J; bases not matched to a gene: 2. The CDR3 totals 13 residues. CDR3 amino acids: CATGTSGSYEQYF. CDR3 DNA: TGTGCCACAGGGACTAGCGGCTCCTACGAGCAGTACTTC.

The rearrangement uses TRBV28 and TRBJ2-1, with 9 bases that match TRBD2. Looked up from germline, CDR1 is MDHEN and CDR2 is SYDVKM. The trim removed 2 bases at V and 8 bases at J, leaving 13 bases unmatched. The CDR3 has 17 residues. The chain's CDR3 is CASSLRVGTSISDEQFF. The CDR3 nucleotides read TGTGCCAGCAGTTTAAGGGTGGGGACTAGCATAAGCGATGAGCAGTTCTTC.

The gene calls are TRBV28 and TRBJ2-7, with 9 bases that match TRBD2. The germline gives CDR1 MDHEN, CDR2 SYDVKM. After removal of 6 bases from V and 0 bases from J, the junction contained 9 bases not matched to a gene. The CDR3 consists of 16 residues. CDR3 sequence reads: CASSAGGLWSSYEQYF. CDR3 sequence (DNA): TGTGCCAGCAGCGCGGGAGGGTTATGGAGCTCCTACGAGCAGTACTTC.

The chain combines TRBV29-1 with TRBJ2-7; the match to TRBD1 covers 7 bases. Germline V gene lookup returns CDR1 SQVTM and CDR2 ANQGSEA. This CDR3 contains 14 residues. V was pared by 5 bases and J by 4 bases, with 11 bases of the junction left unmatched. Written as DNA, the CDR3 is TGCAGCGTTTCGAAGACAGGGAGTAGTTACGAGCAGTACTTC. Amino acid sequence: CSVSKTGSSYEQYF.

This chain connects TRBV5-4 to TRBJ2-3; 10 bases line up with TRBD2. V lost 4 bases, J lost 3 bases, and 11 bases stayed unmatched. The CDR3 consists of 17 residues. Germline V gene data show CDR1 as SGHNT and CDR2 as YYREEE (reference sequence). The CDR3 DNA follows: TGTGCCAGCAGCCTCGGGGCTAGCGGGAGTTCTACAGATACGCAGTATTTT. As protein: CASSLGASGSSTDTQYF.

This chain links TRBV13 with TRBJ2-7, with 8 bases matching TRBD1. CDR3 size: 15 residues. Trimming cost V 5 bases and J 0 bases; bases outside gene matches: 6. CDR1 PRHDT and CDR2 FYEKMQ come from the germline V gene (reference sequence). The CDR3 protein is CASSIRDRSSYEQYF. The CDR3 DNA sequence: TGTGCCAGCAGCATCCGGGACAGGAGCTCCTACGAGCAGTACTTC. The full variable domain, with the rest looked up from reference TRBV13 and TRBJ2-7, is AAGVIQSPRHLIKEKRETATLKCYPIPRHDTVYWYQQGPGQDPQFLISFYEKMQSDKGSIPDRFSAQQFSDYHSELNMSSLELGDSALYFCASSIRDRSSYEQYFGPGTRLTVT.

This rearrangement joins TRBV27 to TRBJ2-7; tentative D call: TRBD1 (5 bases). The CDR3 is made up of 13 amino acids. Germline assignment: CDR1 MNHEY and CDR2 SMNVEV (reference sequence). Trimming took 7 bases from V and 3 from J, leaving 13 bases between them. CDR3 residues: CASKSQGDYEQYF. The CDR3 coding sequence is TGTGCCAGCAAATCCCAGGGTGACTACGAGCAGTACTTC.